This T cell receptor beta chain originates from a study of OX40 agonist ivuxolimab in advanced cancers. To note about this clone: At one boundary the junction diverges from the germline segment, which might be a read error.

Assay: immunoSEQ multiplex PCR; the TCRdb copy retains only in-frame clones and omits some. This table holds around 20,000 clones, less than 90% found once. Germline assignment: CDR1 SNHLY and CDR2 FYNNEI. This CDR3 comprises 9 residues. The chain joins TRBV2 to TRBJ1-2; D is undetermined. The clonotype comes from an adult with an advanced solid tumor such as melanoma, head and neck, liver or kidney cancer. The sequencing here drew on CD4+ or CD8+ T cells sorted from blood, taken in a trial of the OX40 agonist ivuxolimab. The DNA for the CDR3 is TGTGCCAGCAGTGAAGCGAAAGCGTTC. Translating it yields CASSEAKAF. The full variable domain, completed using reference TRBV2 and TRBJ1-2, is EPEVTQTPSHQVTQMGQEVILRCVPISNHLYFYWYRQILGQKVEFLVSFYNNEISEKSEIFDDQFSVERPDGSNFTLKIRSTKLEDSAMYFCASSEAKAFGSGTRLTVV.